The rows below give T cell receptor beta chains drawn from one sample of a study of cytomegalovirus exposure and HLA in healthy donors. Measured with immunoSEQ multiplex PCR; TCRdb has only the in-frame clones, and not every one. The sample lists under 200,000 clones, 12% occurring once. The specimen was PBMCs. These receptors all come from a middle-aged man in good health and CMV-seropositive. Both conserved end residues are part of each CDR3. The order of the fields is clone size, V gene, J gene, D gene, CDR3 protein, CDR3 DNA. D genes are given only for firm matches. Part of the rows lack a size; the others show once, few, many or a class for expanded clones.

>-|TRBV12-5|TRBJ2-7|TRBD1
CASGPGQGYEQYF
TGTGCTAGTGGTCCGGGACAGGGCTACGAGCAGTACTTC
>-|TRBV7-9|TRBJ2-4|-
CASSPGLLAKNIQYF
TGTGCCAGCAGCCCTGGACTTCTAGCCAAAAACATTCAGTACTTC
>few|TRBV2|TRBJ1-2|TRBD1
CASQGVGNYGYTF
TGTGCCAGCCAGGGGGTCGGCAACTATGGCTACACCTTC
>-|TRBV7-8|TRBJ2-3|-
CASSRQDSTDTQYF
TGTGCCAGCAGCCGACAGGACAGCACAGATACGCAGTATTTT
>few|TRBV11-3|TRBJ1-3|-
CASSLGASGNTIYF
TGTGCCAGCAGCTTGGGAGCCTCTGGAAACACCATATATTTT
>-|TRBV30|TRBJ1-4|-
CASGGQGTSGEKLFF
TGTGCCTCAGGTGGGCAGGGAACCTCAGGGGAAAAACTGTTTTTT
>-|TRBV28|TRBJ2-2|-
CASSSSGQGTGELFF
-
>-|TRBV6-5|TRBJ1-1|-
CASSSLSNTEAFF
TGTGCCAGCAGTTCCCTCAGTAACACTGAAGCTTTCTTT
>-|TRBV11-1|TRBJ2-5|TRBD2
CASSHRTSGLETQYF
TGTGCCAGCAGCCACCGGACTAGCGGCCTAGAGACCCAGTACTTC
>few|TRBV6-6|TRBJ2-7|TRBD1
CASSYAGTEFYEQYF
TGTGCCAGCAGTTACGCCGGGACAGAATTCTACGAGCAGTACTTC
>-|TRBV14|TRBJ1-2|-
CASSPPTGSSYGYTF
TGTGCCAGCAGCCCCCCGACAGGAAGTTCGTATGGCTACACCTTC
>-|TRBV5-6|TRBJ2-5|-
CASSFAGHYNQETQYF
TGTGCCAGCAGCTTCGCCGGACACTATAACCAAGAGACCCAGTACTTC
>few|TRBV18|TRBJ2-7|-
CASSPRRESYEQYF
TGTGCCAGCTCACCACGTAGGGAGAGTTACGAGCAGTACTTC
>few|TRBV7-7|TRBJ2-6|-
CASSAGTPGANVLTF
TGTGCCAGCAGCGCCGGGACACCTGGGGCCAACGTCCTGACTTTC
>-|TRBV6-1|TRBJ1-5|TRBD1
CASSGRTGDHQPQHF
TGTGCCAGCAGTGGGCGGACAGGGGATCATCAGCCCCAGCATTTT
>few|TRBV5-6|TRBJ2-1|-
CASSLVGDEQFF
TGTGCCAGCAGCTTGGTGGGAGACGAGCAGTTCTTC
>-|TRBV5-1|TRBJ1-1|TRBD1
CASSLGTGNNEAFF
TGCGCCAGCAGCTTAGGGACAGGGAATAATGAAGCTTTCTTT
>few|TRBV4-1|TRBJ2-7|-
CASSQEGRTDTYEQYF
TGCGCCAGCAGCCAAGAGGGTAGGACGGACACCTACGAGCAGTACTTC
>-|TRBV28|TRBJ1-1|-
CASILQGLGTEAFF
TGTGCCAGCATTTTACAGGGTCTCGGCACTGAAGCTTTCTTT
>few|TRBV6-5|TRBJ2-7|-
CASSSFRGREQYF
TGTGCCAGCAGTTCATTCAGGGGCAGGGAGCAGTACTTC
>few|TRBV2|TRBJ1-4|TRBD1
CASSARQGATNEKLFF
TGTGCCAGCAGTGCCCGACAGGGCGCAACTAATGAAAAACTGTTTTTT
>-|TRBV5-4|TRBJ1-6|-
CASSRYTGDNSPLHF
TGTGCCAGCAGCCGTTATACAGGAGATAATTCACCCCTCCACTTT
>few|TRBV11-3|TRBJ2-1|-
CASSLPGGLNNEQFF
TGTGCCAGCAGCTTACCAGGGGGGCTAAACAATGAGCAGTTCTTC